What follows are 10 T cell receptor beta chains derived from one specimen sequenced in a study of shared clonotypes between healthy human individuals. Measured with immunoSEQ multiplex PCR; TCRdb has only the in-frame clones, and not every one. The table has over a million clones, approximately 97% seen once. The sequenced sample was naive CD4+ T cells sorted from blood. This sample's subset: CD45RA+ positively selected. Every receptor here comes from a man younger than 40 in good health.

This clone was counted once. This CDR3 reads CASSQDRGLAGDEQFF. The CDR3 nucleotides read TGCGCCAGCAGCCAAGATCGGGGACTAGCGGGAGACGAGCAGTTCTTC. V is TRBV4-3 and J is TRBJ2-1; the match to TRBD2 covers 14 bases. This CDR3 spans 16 amino acids. CDR1 is LGHNA, CDR2 YSLEER, per germline. The trim removed 0 bases at V and 10 bases at J, leaving 5 bases unmatched.

V usage is TRBV5-1 and J usage is TRBJ2-7; D may be TRBD1 or TRBD2 (5 bases each). The CDR3 extends over 13 amino acids. Trimming left V 2 bases short and J 2 bases short, with 8 bases between. The germline CDR1 and CDR2 sequences are SGHRS and YFSETQ. As DNA, the CDR3 is TGCGCCAGCAGCTTCGGGACCGCCTACGAGCAGTACTTC. It yields the protein CASSFGTAYEQYF.

Regarding this clone: A far larger clone is only one base removed, so a read error is likely. The same CDR3 arises from other DNA sequences in this sample as well. V usage is TRBV28 and J usage is TRBJ1-2; TRBD1 matches at 9 bases. The CDR3 has 13 residues. The germline CDR1 and CDR2 sequences are MDHEN and SYDVKM. V gave up 5 bases and J gave up 2 bases; unmatched junction bases: 0. The CDR3 bases are TGTGCCAGCAGTGGACAGGGGAACTATGGCTACACCTTC. Translated, it gives CASSGQGNYGYTF.

The V and J genes are TRBV4-1 and TRBJ1-4; D is unresolved. Germline loops: CDR1 MGHRA, CDR2 YSYEKL. Trimming shortened V by 0 bases and J by 7 bases, and 3 bases separated the two germline ends. There are 12 residues in the CDR3. Here the CDR3 reads CASSQEGEKLFF. The CDR3 nucleotides are TGCGCCAGCAGCCAAGAAGGTGAAAAACTGTTTTTT.

The chain recombines TRBV25-1 with TRBJ2-2; 8 bases fit TRBD1. Germline CDR1 reads MGHDK; CDR2 reads SYGVNS. This CDR3 spans 16 amino acids. V lost 1 base, J lost 1 base, and 2 bases stayed unmatched. CDR3 sequence reads: CASSEFGTGNTGELFF. CDR3 in DNA: TGTGCCAGCAGTGAATTCGGGACAGGGAACACCGGGGAGCTGTTTTTT.

This chain links TRBV7-9 with TRBJ2-3, with 9 nucleotides matching TRBD1. After removal of 7 bases from V and 4 bases from J, the junction contained 15 bases not matched to a gene. Germline values: CDR1 SEHNR, CDR2 FQNEAQ (reference sequence). The CDR3 covers 17 residues. The CDR3 nucleotides read TGTGCCAGCACCATAATTACAGGGGGCGTTTTAGCAGATACGCAGTATTTT. Protein: CASTIITGGVLADTQYF.

The chain combines TRBV4-2 with TRBJ2-3; 7 bases are shared with TRBD2. Germline assignment: CDR1 LGHNA and CDR2 YNFKEQ. V shed 0 bases and J 0 bases; nucleotides not matched to a gene: 6. This CDR3 region has 17 residues. This CDR3 is CASSQEIETSSTDTQYF. The CDR3 bases are TGTGCCAGCAGCCAAGAAATTGAGACTAGCAGCACAGATACGCAGTATTTT.

This chain uses TRBV28 with TRBJ2-1; D unresolved. V was trimmed by 4 bases and J by 4 bases, leaving 17 bases between them. The CDR3 has 16 amino acids. Germline V CDR1 and CDR2: MDHEN, SYDVKM. The CDR3 reads CASSSTLPELYNEQFF. For the CDR3, the DNA is TGTGCCAGCAGTTCCACCCTACCGGAACTATACAATGAGCAGTTCTTC.

The rearrangement links TRBV4-1 to TRBJ2-2, with D possibly being TRBD1 or TRBD2 (6 bases each). The CDR3 consists of 17 residues. Looked up from germline, CDR1 is MGHRA and CDR2 is YSYEKL. V was shortened by 0 bases and J by 0 bases, with 11 bases between the two germline ends. CDR3 DNA: TGCGCCAGCAGCCAAGATTGGGGGGCAGCGAACACCGGGGAGCTGTTTTTT. As protein: CASSQDWGAANTGELFF.

The chain couples TRBV6-6 to TRBJ2-3; D is tentatively TRBD1 or TRBD2 (5 bases each). Germline values: CDR1 MNHNY, CDR2 SVGAGI (reference sequence). Deletions cut 6 bases from V and 3 bases from J, with 13 bases between. This CDR3 has 14 residues. Written as DNA, the CDR3 is TGTGCCAGCAGCCAATGGGACGAGACAGATACGCAGTATTTT. It encodes CASSQWDETDTQYF.